This T cell receptor (beta chain) was identified during a study of CD8 T cells in ankylosing spondylitis. Trimming left V 1 base short and J 5 bases short, with 14 bases between. The CDR3 extends over 15 amino acids. From germline, CDR1 is MDHEN and CDR2 SYDVKM. TCRdb re-derived calls from the 5' RACE reads in MiXCR, one entry per CDR3 protein. This sample has some 92,000 distinct CDR3 sequences, with around 27% found just once. This clonotype was obtained from a male donor with ankylosing spondylitis or in good health (not recorded which). V gene TRBV28 combines with J gene TRBJ1-1; maybe TRBD1 (6 bases). Sequencing was carried out using blood, either unsorted or a sorted T cell fraction (not recorded which). In DNA, the CDR3 is TGTGCCAGCAGTTTATACGGGGGCGTAAGGACTGAAGCTTTCTTT. This codes for CASSLYGGVRTEAFF. Looking up the rest from reference TRBV28 and TRBJ1-1 gives the full variable domain: DVKVTQSSRYLVKRTGEKVFLECVQDMDHENMFWYRQDPGLGLRLIYFSYDVKMKEKGDIPEGYSVSREKKERFSLILESASTNQTSMYLCASSLYGGVRTEAFFGQGTRLTVV.